A selection of T cell receptor beta chains follows, all from one sample in a study of identical twins. TCRdb ran MiXCR on the 5' RACE reads and lists one entry per CDR3 protein. The data hold more than 400,000 distinct CDR3 sequences, with roughly 15% observed a single time. The same data also contributed to another study, on yellow fever vaccine responses in identical twins.

The sample was CD4+ T cells sorted from blood. These receptors were obtained from a woman in her late teens or twenties in good health. Both conserved end residues are part of each CDR3. The D gene is left open where the match is weak. Clone size, where shown, is once, few, many, or a class for clones that have expanded.

>few|TRBJ2-1|-|TRBV12-3/TRBV12-4
TGTGCCAGCAGTCAATACACCGGGACGGTAGACAATGAGCAGTTCTTC
CASSQYTGTVDNEQFF
>-|TRBJ1-5|TRBD1|TRBV3-1
TGTGCCAGCAGCCAAGATGGACAGGGTCGAAATCAGCCCCAGCATTTT
CASSQDGQGRNQPQHF
>-|TRBJ2-1|-|TRBV12-3/TRBV12-4
TGTGCCAGCAGGGGGGGGGCGTCCGTGCAGTTCTTC
CASRGGASVQFF
>once|TRBJ2-1|TRBD2|TRBV5-1
TGCGCCAGCAGCATTTCTCCTAGCGGGAACTACAATGAGCAGTTCTTC
CASSISPSGNYNEQFF
>many|TRBJ2-7|TRBD2|TRBV4-1
TGCGCCAGCAGCCAAGAGTCCCTAGCGGCCTACGAGCAGTACTTC
CASSQESLAAYEQYF
>-|TRBJ1-5|-|TRBV20-1
TGCAGTGCTAGAGATCCGGCAAGCAATCAGCCCCAGCATTTT
CSARDPASNQPQHF
>few|TRBJ2-7|-|TRBV15
TGTGCCACCAGCAGAGAAGGGGCCCCAACCTACGAGCAGTACTTC
CATSREGAPTYEQYF
>-|TRBJ2-6|-|TRBV28
TGTGCCAGCAGTTTAGTAGGGAACTCTGGGGCCAACGTCCTGACTTTC
CASSLVGNSGANVLTF
>-|TRBJ1-5|-|TRBV20-1
TGCAGTGCTAGAGCTCACCAGATTAGCAATCAGCCCCAGCATTTT
CSARAHQISNQPQHF
>few|TRBJ2-1|TRBD2|TRBV20-1
TGCAGTGCTACTAGATTAACCAGCGGGAGCTATGAGCAGTTCTTC
CSATRLTSGSYEQFF
>-|TRBJ1-4|TRBD1|TRBV6-2/TRBV6-3
TGTGCCAGCACCCACCGACAGGGCGGACTGTTTTTT
CASTHRQGGLFF
>-|TRBJ2-5|TRBD2|TRBV20-1
TGCAGTGCTAGAATTGGGACTAAACAAGAGACCCAGTACTTC
CSARIGTKQETQYF
>few|TRBJ2-1|TRBD2|TRBV20-1
TGCAGTGCTAGAGATTGGACTAGAGGCGGGGTGACCTACAATGAGCAGTTCTTC
CSARDWTRGGVTYNEQFF
>-|TRBJ2-4|-|TRBV7-2
TGTGCCAGCAGCTTAGTCCCGCCGAACGACAGTTCCTTC
CASSLVPPNDSSF
>many|TRBJ1-1|-|TRBV4-1
TGCGCCAGCAGCCCCTCCCGGGGGGCGAAGGGGGATACTGAAGCTTTCTTT
CASSPSRGAKGDTEAFF
>few|TRBJ2-7|-|TRBV4-2
TGTGCCAGCAGCCGGGTAGCGGTTATCACCTACGAGCAGTACTTC
CASSRVAVITYEQYF
>-|TRBJ2-1|-|TRBV27
TGTGCCAGCAGTTTATTAGGGACAATATACAATGAGCAGTTCTTC
CASSLLGTIYNEQFF
>many|TRBJ2-1|TRBD2|TRBV20-1
TGCAGTGCTCCCAAAGTAGCGGGACTAAGATACAATGAGCAGTTCTTC
CSAPKVAGLRYNEQFF
>-|TRBJ1-2|-|TRBV7-9
TGTGCCAGCAGCTTAGCCGACAGTTTCTATGGCTACACCTTC
CASSLADSFYGYTF
>-|TRBJ2-5|-|TRBV5-1
TGCGCCAGCAGCTTGGGACAGGTTCGAGAGACCCAGTACTTC
CASSLGQVRETQYF
>-|TRBJ2-2|TRBD1|TRBV2
TGTGCCAGCGTTGCCGGACAGGGCGGGTCCGGGGAGCTGTTTTTT
CASVAGQGGSGELFF
>few|TRBJ1-5|-|TRBV9
TGTGCCAGCAGCGTAGCTGGGGATTCGGTTCAGCCCCAGCATTTT
CASSVAGDSVQPQHF
>few|TRBJ2-3|-|TRBV20-1
TGCAGTGCTAGAGAACTCTCCACAGATACGCAGTATTTT
CSARELSTDTQYF
>-|TRBJ2-4|-|TRBV29-1
TGCAGCGTTGTTTCTGGACCTAAAAACATTCAGTACTTC
CSVVSGPKNIQYF
>-|TRBJ1-6|TRBD1|TRBV5-1
TGCGCCAGCAGCTTGGTTCGCCAGGGGGCCAGTAATTCACCCCTCCACTTT
CASSLVRQGASNSPLHF
>-|TRBJ1-4|TRBD1|TRBV11-2
TGTGCCAGCAGCTTAGATCCCGGACAGGGGGCGATCTTTATAGGTGAAAAACTGTTTTTT
CASSLDPGQGAIFIGEKLFF
>many|TRBJ2-2|TRBD2|TRBV5-1
TGCGCCAGCACTTCGATCGGGACTAGCGGGAGTCTTTACGGGGAGCTGTTTTTT
CASTSIGTSGSLYGELFF
>few|TRBJ2-1|TRBD1|TRBV5-1
TGCGCCAGCAGCTTGTCGATAACAGGGGTTTCCTACAATGAGCAGTTCTTC
CASSLSITGVSYNEQFF
>many|TRBJ1-2|-|TRBV12-3/TRBV12-4
TGTGCCAGCAGTCCTAAATCCGGGCCCTCTTATGGCTACACCTTC
CASSPKSGPSYGYTF
>-|TRBJ2-3|TRBD1|TRBV7-9
TGTGCCAGCAGCCGCCTTGGACAGGGGGTTGATACGCAGTATTTT
CASSRLGQGVDTQYF
>few|TRBJ2-1|-|TRBV20-1
TGCAGTGCTAGAGATCAAGGGCTACCGCACAATGAGCAGTTCTTC
CSARDQGLPHNEQFF
>few|TRBJ1-1|TRBD1|TRBV24-1
TGTGCCACCACACAGGGGCAGAACACTGAAGCTTTCTTT
CATTQGQNTEAFF
>once|TRBJ2-5|-|TRBV28
TGTGCCAGCAGCCCTTGGGGGGAAGAGACCCAGTACTTC
CASSPWGEETQYF
>-|TRBJ2-3|-|TRBV6-2/TRBV6-3
TGTGCCAGCAGTTACATGGGAAAGGATACGCAGTATTTT
CASSYMGKDTQYF
>-|TRBJ1-3|TRBD1|TRBV5-1
TGCGCCAGCGGACAGGGGGCAGGCGGAAACACCATATATTTT
CASGQGAGGNTIYF
>-|TRBJ1-5|-|TRBV28
TGTGCCAGCAGAGGGGACACACTTAGCAATCAGCCCCAGCATTTT
CASRGDTLSNQPQHF
>-|TRBJ2-3|TRBD1|TRBV10-3
TGTGCCATCAGTGAGAGGGGACAGGGGACCTTCACAGATACGCAGTATTTT
CAISERGQGTFTDTQYF
>few|TRBJ2-1|TRBD2|TRBV20-1
TGCAGTGCTACTCCGGGAGGCTCCTACAATGAGCAGTTCTTC
CSATPGGSYNEQFF
>few|TRBJ1-1|TRBD1|TRBV5-1
TGCGCCAGCAGCGAGACAGGGTTCAGAACTGAAGCTTTCTTT
CASSETGFRTEAFF
>-|TRBJ1-2|TRBD1|TRBV10-2
TGCGCCAGCAGTGGGGGACAGGGTTCATATGGCTACACCTTC
CASSGGQGSYGYTF
>-|TRBJ2-2|-|TRBV4-1
TGCGCCAGCAGCCAACGGGACGGATCTCATGTCGGGGAGCTGTTTTTT
CASSQRDGSHVGELFF
>few|TRBJ2-2|-|TRBV28
TGTGCCAGCAGTTCGTCGACAGTTGACACCGGGGAGCTGTTTTTT
CASSSSTVDTGELFF
>-|TRBJ2-2|-|TRBV4-1
TGCGCCAGCAGCCAAGATTGGGGCCGGGCAACCGGGGAGCTGTTTTTT
CASSQDWGRATGELFF
>few|TRBJ2-1|TRBD2|TRBV29-1
TGCAGCGTTGGAGGCGGGAGGGCCTGGGCGTACAATGAGCAGTTCTTC
CSVGGGRAWAYNEQFF
>few|TRBJ2-5|-|TRBV27
TGTGCCAGCAGTACCCGGATACAAGAGACCCAGTACTTC
CASSTRIQETQYF
>many|TRBJ2-1|-|TRBV20-1
TGCAGTGCTATAGACCCGGGCCCTTACAATGAGCAGTTCTTC
CSAIDPGPYNEQFF
>many|TRBJ2-1|TRBD2|TRBV5-1
TGCGCCAGCAGCTTAGGGCTAGCGGCTTACAATGAGCAGTTCTTC
CASSLGLAAYNEQFF
>-|TRBJ1-3|TRBD1|TRBV7-8
TGTGCCAGCAGCCCAGGACAGGCTACTGGAAACACCATATATTTT
CASSPGQATGNTIYF
>many|TRBJ2-7|-|TRBV7-8
TGTGCCAGCAGCCATACCTTAGCAGACTCCTACGAGCAGTACTTC
CASSHTLADSYEQYF
>-|TRBJ2-1|-|TRBV7-2
TGTGCCAGCAGCTTAGGGCCACTAGGAAACAATGAGCAGTTCTTC
CASSLGPLGNNEQFF
>few|TRBJ2-1|-|TRBV21-1
TGTGCCAGCAGCAAAATACATATCCTTCTCTACAATGAGCAGTTCTTC
CASSKIHILLYNEQFF
>few|TRBJ2-7|-|TRBV11-2
TGTGCCAGCAGCCTCGCGGGCCTTATCTACGAGCAGTACTTC
CASSLAGLIYEQYF
>-|TRBJ2-2|-|TRBV14
TGTGCCAGCAGCCAGCGGCAGAACACCGGGGAGCTGTTTTTT
CASSQRQNTGELFF
>few|TRBJ2-5|-|TRBV10-3
TGTGCCATCAGTGGACAGGCCCTGTCTGGTGACCAGTACTTC
CAISGQALSGDQYF